These T cell receptor beta chains were read from a single sample in a study of blood T cell repertoires in COVID-19. Only in-frame clones appear in the TCRdb table, and some are missing; sequencing was by immunoSEQ multiplex PCR. The sample has some 120,000 clones; approximately 85% are singletons. Sequencing used peripheral blood. Receptors were obtained from a woman aged 80 or older with acute or convalescent COVID-19. CDR3s leave out the opening cysteine and the closing phenylalanine or tryptophan.

J | V | CDR3
TRBJ1-1 | TRBV29-1 | SVEDTGDGNTEAF
TRBJ1-2 | TRBV5-6 | ASSRPNTGQGDGYT
TRBJ1-1 | TRBV6-5 | ASRVGVSDTEAF
TRBJ2-1 | TRBV5-1 | ASWTSGAYNEQF
TRBJ1-2 | TRBV6-5 | ASRSGGTGGSGYT
TRBJ2-5 | TRBV10-2 | ASSGGGQETQY
TRBJ1-2 | TRBV3-1/TRBV3-2 | ASSLQGASFGYT
TRBJ1-1 | TRBV19 | ASSIVGGGFKAF
TRBJ1-2 | TRBV7-9 | ASSPGYYGYT
TRBJ1-4 | TRBV7-9 | ASSLGVREKLF
TRBJ1-4 | TRBV2 | ASKPGQGGEKLF
TRBJ1-1 | TRBV5-1 | ASSLGRGAVTTEAF
TRBJ2-3 | TRBV9 | ASSVAVSAGDADTQY
TRBJ1-5 | TRBV19 | ASSTSTGGSGQPQH
TRBJ1-2 | TRBV5-4 | ASSGKGAGGYGYT
TRBJ1-1 | TRBV7-2 | ASSRTGNGVAF
TRBJ1-4 | TRBV29-1 | SVDSELDSLEKLF
TRBJ2-2 | TRBV27 | ASRDRVAGELF
TRBJ1-6 | TRBV7-9 | ASSYEGRGQAPLH
TRBJ2-5 | TRBV7-2 | ASSSLAGEGTQY
TRBJ1-2 | TRBV4-2 | ASSQQTGSGGYGYT
TRBJ2-3 | TRBV4-1 | ASSLRTSDTQY
TRBJ1-1 | TRBV7-9 | ASSLRGNVAF
TRBJ1-1 | TRBV5-1 | ASSLGEVNTEAF
TRBJ1-1 | TRBV5-4 | ASSLDRGQDAF
TRBJ1-2 | TRBV7-9 | ASSSRVVDGYT
TRBJ2-6 | TRBV5-1 | ASSLGPTGVQSGANVLT
TRBJ2-1 | TRBV5-5 | ASSHWGGNEQF
TRBJ2-3 | TRBV19 | ASSIPRGAGGRDTQY
TRBJ1-5 | TRBV4-2 | ASSQRTAESPQPQH
TRBJ1-1 | TRBV18 | ASSQTGVDTEAF
TRBJ2-3 | TRBV9 | ASSPSRADTQY
TRBJ2-1 | TRBV13 | ASSFSGGYNEQF
TRBJ1-2 | TRBV2 | ASTEDRGRGSGYT
TRBJ1-5 | TRBV6-2/TRBV6-3 | ASSWASTAIQPQH
TRBJ1-2 | TRBV19 | ASSSGVYGYT
TRBJ1-3 | TRBV7-2 | ASSSQGAVSGNTIY
TRBJ1-6 | TRBV6-2/TRBV6-3 | ASSYSGGSFSPLH
TRBJ2-7 | TRBV20-1 | SAASPYEQY
TRBJ2-5 | TRBV29-1 | SVGLAGGGETQY
TRBJ1-2 | TRBV5-1 | ASSEDYGYT
TRBJ2-1 | TRBV2 | ASRGTGGYYNEQF
TRBJ2-3 | TRBV2 | ASSDAGLFNTDTQY
TRBJ1-6 | TRBV7-9 | ASSLSGDSPLH
TRBJ2-2 | TRBV5-1 | ASSLGPQIVGTGELF
TRBJ1-1 | TRBV3-1/TRBV3-2 | ASSLIGASEAF
TRBJ2-2 | TRBV18 | ASSPRQTGELF
TRBJ1-5 | TRBV7-9 | ASSLARAGQPQH
TRBJ1-1 | TRBV10-3 | AISESGEAF
TRBJ1-2 | TRBV6-5 | ASSYSTQNYGYT
TRBJ2-2 | TRBV29-1 | SVVGRGRVGELF
TRBJ2-7 | TRBV11-1 | TRVLDFEQY
TRBJ2-6 | TRBV4-2 | ASSQDGNRGGANVLT
TRBJ1-3 | TRBV13 | ASSRDRISGNTIY
TRBJ1-2 | TRBV18 | ASSPSGVGYGYT
TRBJ2-3 | TRBV18 | ASSPPWRAGDTQY
TRBJ1-4 | TRBV19 | ASSPRGLKLF
TRBJ2-3 | TRBV5-4 | ASSFGGISTDTQY
TRBJ2-1 | TRBV6-5 | ASSYSAGGHSEQF
TRBJ1-2 | TRBV7-9 | ASRGLTGNYGYT